Listed here is a single T cell receptor beta chain. Its antigen is not known. The data are from a study of siplizumab effects on memory and regulatory T cells. Study conclusions and caveats: Greater diversity than memory cells seemed evident in naive T cells, which also appeared to be major alloresponse contributors. Confirmation that proliferating Tregs from siplizumab cultures had suppressive function was not obtained. In roughly 75-97% of proliferating CD4+ or CD8+ clones, a naive or memory phenotype could not be assigned.

Trimming removed 5 bases from V and 4 bases from J, with 24 bases in between. This CDR3 is built from 17 residues. The germline V gene has CDR1 SEHNR and CDR2 FQNEAQ (reference sequence). Assay used: immunoSEQ multiplex PCR; TCRdb lists only in-frame clones, some missing. The sample carries 100,000 or so clones, 93% recorded once. Sequenced input: non-Treg CD4+ T cells sorted from blood. This sequence originates from a human donor in good health. The V gene is TRBV7-9, the J gene TRBJ2-7; tentatively, D is TRBD1 (6 bases). DNA of the CDR3: TGTGCCAGCAGCCAAAGCGGTTGGGGGCGCTCCCTTTACGAGCAGTACTTC. Its protein product is CASSQSGWGRSLYEQYF.